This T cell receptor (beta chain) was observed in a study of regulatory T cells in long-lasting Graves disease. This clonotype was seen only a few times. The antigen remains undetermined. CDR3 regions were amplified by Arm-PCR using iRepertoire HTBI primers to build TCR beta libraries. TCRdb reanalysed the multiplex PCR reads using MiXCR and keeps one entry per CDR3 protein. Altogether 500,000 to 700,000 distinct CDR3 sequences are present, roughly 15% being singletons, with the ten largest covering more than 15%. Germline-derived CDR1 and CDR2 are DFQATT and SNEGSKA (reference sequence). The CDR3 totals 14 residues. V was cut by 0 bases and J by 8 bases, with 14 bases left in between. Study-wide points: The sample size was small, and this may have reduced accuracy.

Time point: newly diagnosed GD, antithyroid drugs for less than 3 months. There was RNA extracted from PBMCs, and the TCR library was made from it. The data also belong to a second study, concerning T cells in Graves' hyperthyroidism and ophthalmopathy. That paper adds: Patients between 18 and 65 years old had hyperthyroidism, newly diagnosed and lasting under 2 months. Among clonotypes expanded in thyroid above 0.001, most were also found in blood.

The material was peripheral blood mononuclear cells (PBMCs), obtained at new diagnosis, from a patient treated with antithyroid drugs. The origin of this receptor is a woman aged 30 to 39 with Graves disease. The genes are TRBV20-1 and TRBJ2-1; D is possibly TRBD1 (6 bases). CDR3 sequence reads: CSARDLTGLDEQFF. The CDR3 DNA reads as TGCAGTGCTAGAGATCTAACAGGGCTCGATGAGCAGTTCTTC.